This T cell receptor (beta chain) was captured in a study of shared clonotypes between healthy human individuals. Data came from immunoSEQ multiplex PCR; TCRdb stores just in-frame clones and leaves some out. The sample lists about 690,000 clones, less than 95% occurring once. Overall study results and limits: Naive subsets generally exceeded memory subsets in estimated richness. Large depth notwithstanding, sorted-subset sequencing proved incomplete by rarefaction.

CD8 memory merged CD45RO+ with CCR7-negative CD45RA+ TemRA cells. This clone was observed a single time. Its antigen remains unknown. Germline-derived CDR1 and CDR2 are SGHRS and YFSETQ. The ends were cut back, 6 bases at V and 5 bases at J, with 23 bases in the middle. This CDR3 spans 16 amino acids. J is TRBJ2-5 and V is TRBV5-1, with D perhaps given as TRBD1 or TRBD2 (5 bases each). Source material: memory CD8+ T cells from PBMCs. Subset indicated: CD45RO+ cells pooled with CCR7-negative TemRA cells. This clonotype was obtained from a man between 18 and 29 years old in good health. Some clones in this sample may be carry-over from other donors' samples. DNA of the CDR3: TGCGCCAGCATGAACGAGATGGGACCCCCGAGGGAGACCCAGTACTTC. Amino acid sequence: CASMNEMGPPRETQYF.